The next 31 T cell receptor beta chains were all read from a single sample in a study of T cells in Graves' hyperthyroidism and ophthalmopathy. TCR beta CDR3 sequences were amplified from RNA transcripts. HTBI primers were used for first-round RT-PCR of the TCR CDR3. TCRdb fed the multiplex PCR reads into MiXCR, producing one record per CDR3 protein. The top ten clones hold 34% of a sample with approximately 600,000 distinct CDR3 sequences, around 20% of them seen once. The material sequenced was blood. The receptors were gathered from a man aged 25 to 40 with Graves' ophthalmopathy.

There are a few counts of this clonotype. This chain joins TRBV2 and TRBJ1-6; D gene unclear. The germline V gene encodes CDR1 SNHLY and CDR2 FYNNEI. V was cut by 6 bases and J by 4 bases, with 16 bases left in between. The CDR3 loop spans 16 amino acids. Written as DNA, the CDR3 is TGTGCCAGCAGCGAGAGCTTAACAAGTTATAATTCACCCCTCCACTTT. Protein: CASSESLTSYNSPLHF.

This clonotype was seen repeatedly, ten times or more. The V gene is TRBV18, the J gene TRBJ2-1; 8 bases map to TRBD2. The J segment lost 4 bases and the V segment lost 6 bases, leaving 5 bases of the junction unmatched. Per the germline V gene, CDR1 is KGHSH and CDR2 is LQKENI. The CDR3 runs 14 residues. The CDR3 sequence is CASSPGRGYNEQFF. The CDR3 bases are TGTGCCAGCTCCCCCGGGAGGGGTTACAATGAGCAGTTCTTC.

At least ten counts were recorded for this clonotype. V is TRBV7-8 and J is TRBJ2-1, with 13 bases lining up with TRBD2. V shed 4 bases, J shed 8 bases, and the junction held 11 bases outside the gene matches. Germline V gene data show CDR1 as SGHVS and CDR2 as FQNEAQ. CDR3 length: 17 residues. The CDR3 DNA sequence: TGTGCCAGCAGCTCCCCCCCGACTAGCGGGAGGAGGGATGAGCAGTTCTTC. Amino acids: CASSSPPTSGRRDEQFF.

This clonotype has a count of ten or more. The rearrangement uses TRBV14 and TRBJ1-4; 7 nucleotides line up with TRBD1. Germline CDR1 SGHDN, CDR2 FVKESK. CDR3 size: 18 residues. The J segment lost 8 bases and the V segment lost 2 bases, leaving 17 bases of the junction unmatched. CDR3 residues: CASSQRTPDRARAEKLFF. The CDR3 DNA follows: TGTGCCAGCAGCCAACGTACGCCCGACAGGGCGAGGGCCGAAAAACTGTTTTTT.

Worth noting for this clonotype: With a much larger clone just one base away, this may be a read error. The V and J genes are TRBV2 and TRBJ2-3, with a weak D call TRBD2 (6 bases). In germline, CDR1 is SNHLY, CDR2 FYNNEI. CDR3 length: 16 amino acids. Here the CDR3 reads CASSDPPVTSTDSQYF. The CDR3 nucleotides read TGTGCCAGCAGTGACCCACCGGTCACTAGCACAGATTCGCAGTATTTT.

The J gene is TRBJ2-6, the V gene TRBV3-1; TRBD1 matches 7 bases. Germline V gene data show CDR1 as LGHDT and CDR2 as YNNKEL (reference sequence). V shed 0 bases and J 2 bases; nucleotides not matched to a gene: 7. This CDR3 is built from 18 residues. CDR3 coding DNA: TGTGCCAGCAGCCAAGATCCCCCGGGACAGCCTGGGGCCAACGTCCTGACTTTC. This codes for CASSQDPPGQPGANVLTF. Full variable domain (missing parts from reference TRBV3-1 and TRBJ2-6): DTAVSQTPKYLVTQMGNDKSIKCEQNLGHDTMYWYKQDSKKFLKIMFSYNNKELIINETVPNRFSPKSPDKAHLNLHINSLELGDSAVYFCASSQDPPGQPGANVLTFGAGSRLTVL.

This clonotype was found a few times. This chain joins TRBV7-3 and TRBJ2-6, with 10 bases matching TRBD1. CDR1 and CDR2 from the germline V gene are SGHTA and FQGTGA. The CDR3 runs to 18 residues. Trimming cost V 4 bases and J 0 bases; bases outside gene matches: 6. CDR3 residues: CASSSTGGLSSGANVLTF. CDR3 in DNA: TGTGCCAGCAGCTCGACAGGGGGCCTAAGCTCTGGGGCCAACGTCCTGACTTTC.

The table lists this clonotype with a few counts. This chain uses TRBV28 with TRBJ1-1; the D gene is possibly TRBD1 (6 bases). V dropped 6 bases and J dropped 3 bases, with 23 bases sitting between them. CDR3 length: 17 amino acids. Per germline, CDR1 MDHEN and CDR2 SYDVKM. The CDR3 DNA reads as TGTGCCAGCAGCCCCGGGGGGCCAGGAGAGAGGTACACTGAAGCTTTCTTT. It codes for CASSPGGPGERYTEAFF.

The rearrangement uses TRBV27 and TRBJ1-5; D is undetermined. The CDR3 extends over 12 amino acids. V lost 2 bases to trimming and J lost 7 bases, with 6 bases between them. Germline CDR1 MNHEY, CDR2 SMNVEV (reference sequence). The CDR3 loop is CASSLPGQPQHF. As DNA, the CDR3 is TGTGCCAGCAGTTTACCGGGACAGCCCCAGCATTTT.

In this sample, this clonotype turned up a few times. The rearrangement uses TRBV7-3 and TRBJ2-1, with D maybe TRBD2 (9 bases). CDR3 size: 16 residues. Germline V gives CDR1 SGHTA, CDR2 FQGTGA. The V and J ends lost 5 bases and 3 bases respectively, with 17 bases between them. The chain's CDR3 is CASSPGGGGGYNEQFF. CDR3 nucleotide sequence: TGTGCCAGCAGCCCAGGGGGCGGGGGGGGCTACAATGAGCAGTTCTTC.

This clonotype has just a few counts. The genes are TRBV20-1 and TRBJ2-7, with D perhaps matching TRBD1 (6 bases). This CDR3 spans 15 amino acids. V was cut by 1 base and J by 5 bases, with 18 bases left in between. CDR1 and CDR2 from the germline V gene are DFQATT and SNEGSKA (reference sequence). The CDR3 sequence: CSARGGWAGDHEQYF. For the CDR3, the DNA is TGCAGTGCTAGAGGGGGGTGGGCAGGGGACCACGAGCAGTACTTC.

The rearrangement uses TRBV7-3 and TRBJ2-4; weak D call: TRBD2 (5 bases). Between the trimmed V and J ends, which lost 8 bases and 1 base, there was a span of 15 bases. The CDR3 has 15 residues. CDR1 and CDR2 (germline): SGHTA, FQGTGA. CDR3 in amino acids: CASREEVTAKNIQYF. The CDR3, as DNA: TGTGCCAGCCGCGAGGAGGTGACGGCCAAAAACATTCAGTACTTC.

V gene TRBV12-3 or TRBV12-4 combines with J gene TRBJ2-2; TRBD1 is a possible D gene (6 bases). The CDR3 consists of 16 residues. V lost 5 bases to trimming and J lost 7 bases, with 20 bases between them. CDR3 coding DNA: TGTGCCAGCAGTCCCGTGGGACACCCGAAGGGCGGGGAGCTGTTTTTT. Its translation is CASSPVGHPKGGELFF.

This clonotype came up a few times. The J gene is TRBJ2-1, the V gene TRBV19, with 10 bases matching TRBD2. V lost 4 bases to trimming and J lost 5 bases; unmatched junction nucleotides: 2. Germline V gives CDR1 LNHDA, CDR2 SQIVND (reference sequence). The length of the CDR3 is 14 residues. CDR3 in DNA: TGTGCCAGTAGTACTACTAGCGGGGACAATGAGCAGTTCTTC. Its protein is CASSTTSGDNEQFF.

This clonotype was picked up many times. The gene calls are TRBV3-1 and TRBJ2-7, with 12 bases matching TRBD2. The V and J ends lost 3 bases and 2 bases, in that order; junction bases with no gene match: 5. Germline V gives CDR1 LGHDT, CDR2 YNNKEL (reference sequence). This CDR3 region has 16 residues. The DNA for the CDR3 is TGTGCCAGCAGCCATCCTAGCGGGAGGGAGACCTACGAGCAGTACTTC. It codes for CASSHPSGRETYEQYF.

On this clonotype: Given a much more abundant clone one base away, this may be a read error. The chain combines TRBV7-9 with TRBJ2-1, with D possibly being TRBD1 (5 bases). Trimming pared 5 bases from V and 11 bases from J, leaving 10 bases between. CDR3 length: 11 amino acids. The V gene's germline CDR1 is SEHNR and CDR2 FQNEAQ (reference sequence). CDR3 bases: TGTGCCAGCAGCGGCAGGGCCAAGCAGTTCTTC. It codes for CASSGRAKQFF.

V is TRBV12-3 or TRBV12-4 and J is TRBJ2-7; D not certain. TRBJ2-1 explains the end of the DNA better; the J call may be wrong. This CDR3 is 12 amino acids long. Written as DNA, the CDR3 is TGTGCCAGCAGTTTTCTAAGTTACGAGCAGTTCTTC. The encoded protein is CASSFLSYEQFF.

The sample holds a few counts of this clonotype. This sequence joins TRBV20-1 and TRBJ2-5, with 7 bases lining up with TRBD1. Germline V gene lookup returns CDR1 DFQATT and CDR2 SNEGSKA (reference sequence). The junction had 5 bases not matched to a gene; V was cut back by 5 bases and J by 2 bases. The CDR3 contains 13 residues. CDR3 protein: CSAWGQPQETQYF. The CDR3 nucleotides read TGCAGTGCTTGGGGACAGCCTCAAGAGACCCAGTACTTC.

The rearrangement joins TRBV7-8 to TRBJ2-7; D is perhaps TRBD1 (6 bases). Germline lookup yields CDR1 SGHVS and CDR2 FQNEAQ. Trimming cost V 4 bases and J 0 bases, with 13 bases left between them. This CDR3 has 15 residues. The CDR3 here is CASSSSRDNSYEQYF. CDR3 sequence (DNA): TGTGCCAGCAGCTCTTCTCGGGACAACTCCTACGAGCAGTACTTC.

This clonotype has ten or more counts. The chain has TRBV30 and TRBJ2-1; D could derive from TRBD1 or TRBD2 (5 bases each). This CDR3 comprises 11 residues. The germline V gene has CDR1 GTSNPN and CDR2 SVGIG (reference sequence). V lost 1 base, J lost 8 bases, and 6 bases lay in between. CDR3 sequence: CAWSGGDEQFF. CDR3 bases: TGTGCCTGGAGTGGAGGGGATGAGCAGTTCTTC.

The CDR3 sequence is CASSQAGQQVEQFF. In nucleotides, the CDR3 is TGCGCCAGCAGCCAAGCGGGGCAACAGGTTGAGCAGTTCTTC. The chain links TRBV4-1 to TRBJ2-1; either TRBD1 or TRBD2 may fit D (5 bases each). The CDR3 covers 14 residues. The germline CDR1 and CDR2 sequences are MGHRA and YSYEKL. V gave up 1 base and J gave up 9 bases, with 13 bases separating them.

The chain employs TRBV6-1 and TRBJ2-1; 8 bases map to TRBD2. The CDR3 contains 14 residues. Germline CDR1 and CDR2: MNHNS and SASEGT. Unmatched junction bases numbered 7, after V lost 4 bases and J lost 8 bases. In nucleotides, the CDR3 is TGTGCCAGCAGTGCTCGGGACGGGAGGGATGAGCAGTTCTTC. It is translated as CASSARDGRDEQFF.

The chain is built from TRBV5-1 and TRBJ2-3, with D possibly TRBD1 on 5 matching bases. With 4 bases removed from V and 2 bases from J, the gap between germline ends came to 17 bases. This CDR3 contains 16 residues. Germline loops: CDR1 SGHRS, CDR2 YFSETQ. CDR3 sequence: CASSPGRTTNTDTQYF. The CDR3 bases are TGCGCCAGCAGCCCCGGAAGGACAACGAACACAGATACGCAGTATTTT.

The genes are TRBV15 and TRBJ1-5, with 7 nucleotides matching TRBD1. Germline V gives CDR1 LNHNV, CDR2 YYDKDF (reference sequence). The J segment lost 1 base and the V segment lost 4 bases, leaving 7 bases of the junction unmatched. The CDR3 totals 16 residues. Written as DNA, the CDR3 is TGTGCCACCAGCAAGGTAGGGGGCTTGAGCAATCAGCCCCAGCATTTT. Translation: CATSKVGGLSNQPQHF. The entire variable domain, with the rest obtained from reference TRBV15 and TRBJ1-5, is as follows: DAMVIQNPRYQVTQFGKPVTLSCSQTLNHNVMYWYQQKSSQAPKLLFHYYDKDFNNEADTPDNFQSRRPNTSFCFLDIRSPGLGDTAMYLCATSKVGGLSNQPQHFGDGTRLSIL.

The chain uses TRBV30 and TRBJ2-7; D gene uncertain. V lost 2 bases and J lost 4, with 6 bases in between. The CDR3 consists of 11 residues. Per germline, CDR1 GTSNPN and CDR2 SVGIG (reference sequence). The CDR3 sequence is CAWSIRYEQYF. The CDR3 DNA is TGTGCCTGGAGTATAAGGTACGAGCAGTACTTC.

The chain carries TRBV10-3 and TRBJ1-6; D may be TRBD1 (5 bases). The germline CDR1 and CDR2 sequences are ENHRY and SYGVKD. Trimming took 0 bases from V and 4 from J, leaving 19 bases between them. The CDR3 length is 19 residues. CDR3 nucleotide sequence: TGTGCCATCAGTGAGTCGAGGGGCCCAAGGGAGGCGTATAATTCACCCCTCCACTTT. Its protein product is CAISESRGPREAYNSPLHF.

The chain has TRBV7-2 and TRBJ2-7, with D unresolved. The CDR3 totals 12 residues. Looked up from germline, CDR1 is SGHTA and CDR2 is FQGNSA. V was cut by 5 bases and J by 9 bases, with 14 bases left in between. The DNA of the CDR3 is TGTGCCAGCAGCGAACACGGTTTAGGGCAGTACTTC. It specifies CASSEHGLGQYF.

Ten or more counts support this clonotype. The V and J genes are TRBV4-1 and TRBJ2-7, with D tentatively TRBD1 (6 bases). This CDR3 region has 14 residues. V was clipped by 0 bases and J by 2 bases, with 8 bases between them. The germline V gene has CDR1 MGHRA and CDR2 YSYEKL. The chain's CDR3 is CASSQEDSTYEQYF. DNA of the CDR3: TGCGCCAGCAGCCAAGAGGACAGTACCTACGAGCAGTACTTC.

The V gene is TRBV29-1, the J gene TRBJ2-7, with D hard to call. CDR1 is SQVTM, CDR2 ANQGSEA, per germline. The CDR3 sequence is 11 residues long. V lost 6 bases and J lost 3, with 9 bases in between. CDR3: CSVSWSYEQYF. CDR3 in DNA: TGCAGCGTGTCCTGGAGCTACGAGCAGTACTTC.

At least ten counts were recorded for this clonotype. The V call is TRBV24-1, the J call TRBJ1-1, with D possibly matching TRBD1 (5 bases). The CDR3 contains 14 residues. V was shortened by 5 bases and J by 5 bases, with 14 bases between the two germline ends. The germline CDR1 and CDR2 sequences are KGHDR and SFDVKD. Here the CDR3 DNA reads TGTGCCACCAGTGGTCCCCCAGGGAGTACTGAAGCTTTCTTT. Translated: CATSGPPGSTEAFF.

This clonotype was observed a few times. The chain couples TRBV18 to TRBJ2-5; 8 bases are shared with TRBD1. With V trimmed by 2 bases and J by 5 bases, 1 base remained unmatched. Germline CDR1 is KGHSH and CDR2 is LQKENI. This CDR3 region has 13 residues. The CDR3 DNA reads TGTGCCAGCTCACCAAACAGGGGGGAGACCCAGTACTTC. Amino acid sequence: CASSPNRGETQYF. Complete variable domain (other parts from reference TRBV18 and TRBJ2-5): NAGVMQNPRHLVRRRGQEARLRCSPMKGHSHVYWYRQLPEEGLKFMVYLQKENIIDESGMPKERFSAEFPKEGPSILRIQQVVRGDSAAYFCASSPNRGETQYFGPGTRLLVL.